This passage covers 6 T cell receptor beta chains from one sample sequenced in a study of high-grade serous ovarian cancer treatment subgroups. This table comes from immunoSEQ multiplex PCR, and its TCRdb copy is limited to in-frame clones, with some not included. The sample has 4,500 or so clones; 75% to 80% are singletons. Tumor samples were obtained before definitive surgery or chemotherapy. The material sequenced was tumor tissue. Source of these receptors: a human donor with high-grade serous ovarian cancer.

The chain couples TRBV27 to TRBJ2-7; the D gene is possibly TRBD1 (5 bases). This CDR3 is 15 amino acids long. Looked up from germline, CDR1 is MNHEY and CDR2 is SMNVEV (reference sequence). The V and J ends lost 6 bases and 3 bases respectively, with 18 bases between them. The CDR3 region has the DNA TGTGCCAGCAGCCGGCAGGGCCGTTCCTTCTACGAGCAGTACTTC. Encoded protein: CASSRQGRSFYEQYF.

The V gene is TRBV11-2, the J gene TRBJ2-5; D is undetermined. The CDR3 covers 14 residues. V lost 5 bases and J lost 1, with 11 bases in between. CDR1 and CDR2 from the germline V gene are SGHAT and FQNNGV. CDR3 in amino acids: CASSLRQVQETQYF. In nucleotides, the CDR3 is TGTGCCAGCAGCCTCCGACAAGTCCAAGAGACCCAGTACTTC.

This sequence joins TRBV7-6 and TRBJ2-5; D perhaps matches TRBD1 (5 bases). Trimming took off 2 bases at V and 4 bases at J, with 11 bases between the two ends. Germline V gene data show CDR1 as SGHVS and CDR2 as FNYEAQ. This CDR3 is built from 14 residues. The CDR3 DNA reads as TGTGCCAGCAGCTTACCCCAGGGTGTAGAGACCCAGTACTTC. Translated: CASSLPQGVETQYF. Together with reference TRBV7-6 and TRBJ2-5, the CDR3 gives the full variable domain: GAGVSQSPRYKVTKRGQDVALRCDPISGHVSLYWYRQALGQGPEFLTYFNYEAQQDKSGLPNDRFSAERPEGSISTLTIQRTEQRDSAMYRCASSLPQGVETQYFGPGTRLLVL.

The V and J genes are TRBV7-9 and TRBJ2-5; 7 bases align to TRBD2. The CDR3 covers 12 residues. Looked up from germline, CDR1 is SEHNR and CDR2 is FQNEAQ (reference sequence). V dropped 4 bases and J dropped 5; count of bases not matched to a gene: 1. CDR3 loop: CASSWEGETQYF. CDR3 in DNA: TGTGCCAGCAGCTGGGAGGGGGAGACCCAGTACTTC.

This clone was observed a single time. V is TRBV11-2 and J is TRBJ1-1; the D gene is possibly TRBD1 (6 bases). V was cut by 0 bases and J by 7 bases, with 9 bases left in between. This CDR3 spans 13 amino acids. Germline V gene sequence: CDR1 SGHAT, CDR2 FQNNGV. The CDR3, as DNA: TGTGCCAGCAGCTTAGATAACAGGGATGAAGCTTTCTTT. Translation gives CASSLDNRDEAFF.

The V and J genes are TRBV29-1 and TRBJ2-2, with 14 bases matching TRBD2. V dropped 3 bases and J dropped 2; count of bases not matched to a gene: 2. The germline V gene encodes CDR1 SQVTM and CDR2 ANQGSEA. The CDR3 is 16 residues long. CDR3 bases: TGCAGCGTTGAGGGACTAGCGGGAGCTAACACCGGGGAGCTGTTTTTT. Protein: CSVEGLAGANTGELFF.